This T cell receptor beta chain was recorded in a study of early T cells in non-severe SARS-CoV-2 infection (dated by TCRdb to the early 2020s). Study-wide context: Bulk RNA from unsorted whole blood was used for TCR sequencing, so alpha and beta chains could not be paired.

The study was a case-control design nested within a healthcare worker cohort in London, UK, with weekly nasopharyngeal swab PCR tests and blood sampling. Healthcare workers were recruited during the week of the UK lockdown, between 23 and 31 March 2020, and followed weekly for up to roughly 15 weeks. Libraries were prepared through 5' RACE. The listed sequencing device is NextSeq 500. In the TCR library protocol, unique molecular identifiers were attached to individual cDNA molecules to correct for PCR bias and sequencing error. Sequencing covered both TCR alpha and beta chains, and within each sample the abundances of alpha and beta sequences were tightly co-correlated. As for the original processing: Decombinator V4 was used to annotate the V gene, J gene and CDR3 of the TCR sequences. TCRs were defined as expanded if a significant change between any two time points was detected under a Poisson model with p below 0.0001. TCR abundances were normalised to the total number of TCRs sequenced in each sample and reported as counts per million. TRAV1-2 paired with TRAJ12, TRAJ20 or TRAJ33 defined MAIT TCRs, while TRAV10 paired with TRAJ18 defined iNKT TCRs. VDJdb, accessed 1 November 2021, was searched for CMV, EBV and SARS-CoV-2 annotated TCRs, excluding TCRs annotated for multiple antigens. TCRdb cleaned the public reads at Q25 with fastp, built clones with MiXCR and kept in-frame beta chains. Entries that share a CDR3 protein sequence are merged under the most common genes and DNA. The V and J calls, along with clone size, are taken from TCRdb and not from the paper's own processing. For this sample there are 70,000 to 95,000 distinct CDR3 sequences; over 12% appear just once. The ten largest clones take up around 0.58% of the sample.

The investigation overall reported the following: Matching against VDJdb was skewed toward anti-spike CD8 responses, likely underestimated virus-specific expansions, and missed private and CD4 specificities.

The V end gives up 4 bases and the J end 6 bases, leaving 0 bases in the junction not matched to a gene. The CDR3 goes from the cysteine to the phenylalanine over 12 residues. Only the CDR3 DNA is retained, 36 bases long and in frame from the first base. According to the germline V gene, CDR1 reads SNHLY and CDR2 reads FYNNEI. This clonotype has only a few counts. Its antigen is not yet known. Per-nucleotide qualities are absent, and no much larger clonotype sits a single base away. The rearrangement joined TRBV2 to TRBJ2-4; a stretch of 7 junction bases matches TRBD1. The TCR comes from an adult who was a healthcare worker with PCR-confirmed SARS-CoV-2 infection or an uninfected control (not recorded which). The specimen sequenced was whole blood. The nucleotides are TGTGCCAGCAGTGGACAGGGAAACATTCAGTACTTC. This sequence encodes CASSGQGNIQYF.